This section outlines one T cell receptor (beta chain) sequence together with its context. The sample is drawn from a study of sequential checkpoint blockade in melanoma. Study context: Arm A got nivolumab then ipilimumab; arm B the reverse, 1:1.

CDR3 length: 14 residues. Losses at the gene ends were 6 bases for V and 1 base for J; bases not matched to a gene: 3. Germline CDR1 reads LNHDA; CDR2 reads SQIVND (reference sequence). As for treatment: randomized to nivolumab then ipilimumab (arm A) or the reverse (arm B). From thawed PBMCs, live CD3+CD8+ cells negative for CD19 and CD56 were sorted. The method was immunoSEQ multiplex PCR; TCRdb's version includes in-frame clones alone and lacks a portion of them. The table records about 27,000 clones, 77% of them present only once. The source was CD8+ T cells sorted from blood (inferred from file names), collected from a patient given nivolumab and ipilimumab in sequence. The V and J genes are TRBV19 and TRBJ1-5; 7 bases match TRBD1. The receptor comes from a human donor with melanoma. This CDR3 is CASSPGQSNQPQHF. The CDR3, as DNA: TGTGCCAGTAGCCCGGGACAGAGCAATCAGCCCCAGCATTTT.